Following are 26 T cell receptor beta chains from one sample sequenced in a study of long-term antiretroviral therapy in people with HIV. An immunoSEQ assay, version v3.0, was performed at survey level. Sequencing used immunoSEQ multiplex PCR; TCRdb keeps in-frame clones, though not all of them. The sample lists about 25,000 clones, approximately 86% occurring once. Here the sequenced sample was unsorted PBMCs, taken 1.9 years after starting antiretroviral therapy. All receptors come from a woman in her thirties with HIV.

This clone appeared a few times. This chain uses TRBV6-1 with TRBJ2-7; no definite D call. CDR1 is MNHNS and CDR2 is SASEGT in the germline V gene. Trimming removed 3 bases from V and 3 bases from J, with 9 bases in between. The CDR3 is made up of 13 amino acids. For the CDR3, the DNA is TGTGCCAGCAGTGACCCGACTGTCTACGAGCAGTACGTC. It is translated as CASSDPTVYEQYV.

The CDR3 DNA follows: TGTGCCGGTAGCGGGGGGGCGTCCGCGAACACCGGGGAGCTGTTTTTT. Translation: CAGSGGASANTGELFF. The genes are TRBV7-9 and TRBJ2-2; 11 nucleotides align to TRBD2. The CDR3 is 16 amino acids. With 11 bases clipped from V and 0 bases from J, the junction kept 8 bases outside the gene matches. CDR1 SEHNR and CDR2 FQNEAQ come from the germline V gene (reference sequence).

The chain uses TRBV4-1 and TRBJ1-1; the match to TRBD1 covers 9 bases. Trimming removed 4 bases from V and 0 bases from J; junction bases left unmatched: 6. This CDR3 region has 16 residues. Per germline, CDR1 MGHRA and CDR2 YSYEKL. The CDR3 sequence is CASSLGGTGLNTEAFF. DNA for the CDR3: TGCGCCAGCAGCCTAGGGGGGACAGGGTTGAACACTGAAGCTTTCTTT.

The rearrangement joins TRBV7-8 to TRBJ1-2, with D uncertain. The CDR3 is 13 amino acids. Per the germline V gene, CDR1 is SGHVS and CDR2 is FQNEAQ. Trimming stripped 6 bases from V and 6 bases from J, with 14 bases between. This chain's CDR3 is CASSSDLMNGYTF. As DNA, the CDR3 is TGTGCCAGCAGTTCGGACTTGATGAATGGCTACACCTTC.

V is TRBV6-5 and J is TRBJ1-6, with a tentative D call TRBD1 (5 bases). Trimming removed 5 bases from V and 12 bases from J, with 20 bases in between. The CDR3 has 15 amino acids. Germline CDR1 MNHEY, CDR2 SVGAGI. This chain's CDR3 is CASSPRDVGTGPLHF. DNA of the CDR3: TGTGCCAGCAGTCCCAGGGATGTGGGTACCGGACCCCTCCACTTT.

The rearrangement joins TRBV29-1 to TRBJ1-1, with D perhaps matching TRBD1 (5 bases). The CDR3 spans 10 residues. With 7 bases removed from V and 6 bases from J, the gap between germline ends came to 9 bases. Germline V CDR1 and CDR2: SQVTM, ANQGSEA. The CDR3 coding sequence is TGCAGCGCTGGAGGGGCTGAAGCTTTCTTT. Translating gives CSAGGAEAFF.

The rearrangement links TRBV6-1 to TRBJ1-1, with D unresolved. V was shortened by 10 bases and J by 4 bases, with 19 bases between the two germline ends. The length of the CDR3 is 14 residues. Germline CDR1 reads MNHNS; CDR2 reads SASEGT. The CDR3 sequence is CANVEQQTLTEAFF. In DNA form, the CDR3 reads TGTGCCAACGTAGAACAGCAAACCCTCACTGAAGCTTTCTTT.

The chain links TRBV5-1 to TRBJ1-1; TRBD1 matches at 9 bases. CDR3 size: 15 residues. Germline loops: CDR1 SGHRS, CDR2 YFSETQ. After removal of 3 bases from V and 4 bases from J, the junction contained 7 bases not matched to a gene. In DNA form, the CDR3 reads TGCGCCAGCAGCTACGGACAGGGGCAATCCACTGAAGCTTTCTTT. It is translated as CASSYGQGQSTEAFF.

CDR3 sequence: CASSLPNEDRAQYF. DNA of the CDR3: TGTGCCAGCAGCTTACCCAATGAGGACCGGGCGCAGTATTTT. This chain connects TRBV11-2 to TRBJ2-3; no clear D gene. Trimming removed 2 bases at V and 10 bases at J, with 16 bases between. Looked up from germline, CDR1 is SGHAT and CDR2 is FQNNGV. This CDR3 is 14 amino acids long. The full variable domain, completed using reference TRBV11-2 and TRBJ2-3, is EAGVAQSPRYKIIEKRQSVAFWCNPISGHATLYWYQQILGQGPKLLIQFQNNGVVDDSQLPKDRFSAERLKGVDSTLKIQPAKLEDSAVYLCASSLPNEDRAQYFGPGTRLTVL.

The chain has TRBV19 and TRBJ1-5, with 10 bases lining up with TRBD1. V lost 3 bases and J lost 6; bases outside the gene matches: 5. The CDR3 runs 15 residues. CDR1 and CDR2 from the germline V gene are LNHDA and SQIVND (reference sequence). The CDR3 here is CASSMPGQGPQPQHF. The CDR3 DNA sequence: TGTGCCAGTAGTATGCCGGGACAGGGGCCTCAGCCCCAGCATTTT.

This clone appeared once. V usage is TRBV10-2 and J usage is TRBJ1-5; no clear D. The CDR3 is 14 amino acids. Germline CDR1 reads WSHSY; CDR2 reads SAAADI. The germline V and J ends were trimmed by 3 bases and 1 base, with 7 bases remaining between them. CDR3 sequence: CASSDPGSNQPQHF. In nucleotides, the CDR3 is TGCGCCAGCAGTGACCCGGGGAGCAATCAGCCCCAGCATTTT.

This clone was counted only a few times. The gene calls are TRBV11-2 and TRBJ2-3; possibly TRBD1 or TRBD2 for D (5 bases each). The ends were cut back, 5 bases at V and 5 bases at J, with 17 bases in the middle. This CDR3 has 15 residues. The V gene's germline CDR1 is SGHAT and CDR2 FQNNGV. In DNA, the CDR3 is TGTGCCAGCAGCCTAACAGGTGGAGGAGGAGATACGCAGTATTTT. Translated, it gives CASSLTGGGGDTQYF.

The chain uses TRBV5-1 and TRBJ1-1; D is ambiguous. CDR1 is SGHRS, CDR2 YFSETQ, per germline. Trimming took 2 bases from V and 1 from J, leaving 6 bases between them. The CDR3 spans 13 residues. The CDR3 reads CASSLSPNTEAFF. CDR3 coding DNA: TGCGCCAGCAGCTTAAGCCCGAACACTGAAGCTTTCTTT. The full variable domain, completed using reference TRBV5-1 and TRBJ1-1, is KAGVTQTPRYLIKTRGQQVTLSCSPISGHRSVSWYQQTPGQGLQFLFEYFSETQRNKGNFPGRFSGRQFSNSRSEMNVSTLELGDSALYLCASSLSPNTEAFFGQGTRLTVV.

The chain is built from TRBV29-1 and TRBJ2-1; TRBD2 aligns across 9 bases. Germline V lookup: CDR1 SQVTM, CDR2 ANQGSEA. There are 18 residues in the CDR3. Germline trimming cut 1 base from V and 0 bases from J; bases unmatched to any gene: 10. Here the CDR3 DNA reads TGCAGCGTTGAAGGGGTCCTGAGCGGGGGGCCCTCCTACAATGAGCAGTTCTTC. Its translation is CSVEGVLSGGPSYNEQFF.

The rearrangement joins TRBV5-6 to TRBJ1-6, with TRBD1 matching 7 bases. The germline gives CDR1 SGHDT, CDR2 YYEEEE. The trim removed 4 bases at V and 7 bases at J, leaving 5 bases unmatched. The CDR3 covers 14 residues. In DNA, the CDR3 is TGTGCCAGCAGCACCGGGACAGCCAATTCACCCCTCCACTTT. It translates to CASSTGTANSPLHF.

The gene calls are TRBV5-1 and TRBJ1-6; 8 positions agree with TRBD1. Trimming at V came to 4 bases and at J to 6 bases, leaving 6 bases not matched to a gene. Germline loops: CDR1 SGHRS, CDR2 YFSETQ. This CDR3 spans 15 amino acids. Here the CDR3 reads CASSRPQGVNSPLHF. The CDR3 DNA sequence: TGCGCCAGCAGCCGCCCACAGGGGGTTAATTCACCCCTCCACTTT.

This clone came up a few times. This chain joins TRBV7-9 and TRBJ1-3; 8 bases line up with TRBD1. From germline, CDR1 is SEHNR and CDR2 FQNEAQ (reference sequence). This CDR3 spans 16 amino acids. Trimming took 3 bases from V and 4 from J; bases not matched to a gene: 8. CDR3 sequence reads: CASSLGDRLGGNTIYF. CDR3 coding DNA: TGTGCCAGCAGCTTGGGGGACAGGCTAGGAGGAAACACCATATATTTT.

This chain joins TRBV18 and TRBJ2-7; D might be TRBD1 (6 bases). V dropped 3 bases and J dropped 3 bases, with 9 bases sitting between them. Germline V gene sequence: CDR1 KGHSH, CDR2 LQKENI. CDR3 length: 13 residues. This CDR3 is CASSPRGLYEQYV. DNA of the CDR3: TGTGCCAGCTCACCCAGGGGCCTCTACGAGCAGTACGTC.

V is TRBV5-1 and J is TRBJ2-7; 7 bases map to TRBD2. The length of the CDR3 is 13 residues. The V gene's germline CDR1 is SGHRS and CDR2 YFSETQ. The junction had 8 bases not matched to a gene; V was cut back by 4 bases and J by 7 bases. CDR3 sequence: CASSTVGLVEQYF. CDR3 nucleotide sequence: TGCGCCAGCAGCACGGTAGGACTAGTGGAGCAGTACTTC. The variable domain in full, with the rest retrieved from reference TRBV5-1 and TRBJ2-7, is KAGVTQTPRYLIKTRGQQVTLSCSPISGHRSVSWYQQTPGQGLQFLFEYFSETQRNKGNFPGRFSGRQFSNSRSEMNVSTLELGDSALYLCASSTVGLVEQYFGPGTRLTVT.

The chain links TRBV27 to TRBJ2-3; 8 bases are shared with TRBD1. V trimming: 5 bases; J trimming: 2 bases; junction bases outside the gene matches: 6. This CDR3 has 15 residues. Germline loops: CDR1 MNHEY, CDR2 SMNVEV (reference sequence). CDR3 sequence reads: CASSTDREVTDTQYF. CDR3 DNA sequence: TGTGCCAGCAGTACGGACAGGGAGGTCACAGATACGCAGTATTTT.

This chain joins TRBV19 and TRBJ2-4; a weak D match, TRBD2 (5 bases). CDR3 length: 15 amino acids. The ends were cut back, 1 base at V and 0 bases at J, with 7 bases in the middle. The germline gives CDR1 LNHDA, CDR2 SQIVND (reference sequence). The CDR3 here is CASSIGREAKNIQYF. CDR3 coding DNA: TGTGCCAGTAGTATAGGCCGGGAAGCCAAAAACATTCAGTACTTC.

This chain joins TRBV9 and TRBJ1-3; D not certain. CDR3 length equals 14 residues. In germline, CDR1 is SGDLS, CDR2 YYNGEE. Trimming cost V 0 bases and J 3 bases, with 7 bases left between them. CDR3 bases: TGTGCCAGCAGCGTAGGGTTGAGTGGAAACACCATATATTTT. It translates to CASSVGLSGNTIYF.

The V gene is TRBV5-1, the J gene TRBJ2-5, with D tentatively TRBD1 or TRBD2 (5 bases each). The CDR3 contains 16 residues. The ends were cut back, 6 bases at V and 0 bases at J, with 18 bases in the middle. Germline CDR1 reads SGHRS; CDR2 reads YFSETQ. CDR3 sequence (DNA): TGCGCCAGCACCCGGACTTCGGGACGGAACCAAGAGACCCAGTACTTC. This codes for CASTRTSGRNQETQYF.

V is TRBV10-1 and J is TRBJ1-2; D may be TRBD1 (5 bases). CDR1 and CDR2 (germline): WNHNN, SYGVQD (reference sequence). V was trimmed by 2 bases and J by 11 bases, leaving 15 bases between them. The CDR3 sequence is 13 residues long. DNA of the CDR3: TGCGCCAGCAGTGAGACCGACCGCGGGGGGTACACCTTC. Translation: CASSETDRGGYTF.

In its sample, this clone was seen a few times. The chain couples TRBV12-5 to TRBJ1-2, with D tentatively TRBD1 (5 bases). The CDR3 has 15 residues. Germline values: CDR1 LGHNT, CDR2 FRNRAP. V was cut by 0 bases and J by 3 bases, with 11 bases left in between. The CDR3 bases are TGTGCTAGTGGTTTGGTACGAGGGGCAGACTATGGCTACACCTTC. Its translation: CASGLVRGADYGYTF.

The CDR3 region is CASSLHSSSPLHF. CDR3 nucleotides: TGTGCCAGCAGCTTACATAGTAGTTCACCCCTCCACTTT. The gene calls are TRBV7-2 and TRBJ1-6; D call uncertain. The CDR3 has 13 residues. V lost 2 bases to trimming and J lost 9 bases, with 8 bases between them. Germline V lookup: CDR1 SGHTA, CDR2 FQGNSA.